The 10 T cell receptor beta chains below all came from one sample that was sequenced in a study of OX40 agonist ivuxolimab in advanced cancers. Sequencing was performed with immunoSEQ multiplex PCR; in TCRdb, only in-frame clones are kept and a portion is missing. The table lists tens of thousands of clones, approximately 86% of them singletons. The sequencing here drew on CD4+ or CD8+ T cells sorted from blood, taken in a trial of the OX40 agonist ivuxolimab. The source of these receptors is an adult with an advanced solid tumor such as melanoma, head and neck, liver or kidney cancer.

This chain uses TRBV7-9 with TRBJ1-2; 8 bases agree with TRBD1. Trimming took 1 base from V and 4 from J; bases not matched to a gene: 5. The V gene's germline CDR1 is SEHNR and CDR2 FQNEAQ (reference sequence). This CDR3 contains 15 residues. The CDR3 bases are TGTGCCAGCAGCTTAGAAGGACAGGGCGCCTATGGCTACACCTTC. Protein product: CASSLEGQGAYGYTF. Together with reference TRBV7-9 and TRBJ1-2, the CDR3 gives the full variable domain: DTGVSQNPRHKITKRGQNVTFRCDPISEHNRLYWYRQTLGQGPEFLTYFQNEAQLEKSRLLSDRFSAERPKGSFSTLEIQRTEQGDSAMYLCASSLEGQGAYGYTFGSGTRLTVV.

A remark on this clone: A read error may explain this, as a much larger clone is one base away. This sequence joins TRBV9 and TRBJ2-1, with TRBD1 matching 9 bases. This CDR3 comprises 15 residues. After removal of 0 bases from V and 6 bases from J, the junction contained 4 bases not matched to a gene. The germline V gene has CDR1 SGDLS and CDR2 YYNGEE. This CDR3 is CASSVEVTGGNEQFF. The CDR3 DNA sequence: TGTGCCAGCAGCGTAGAGGTGACAGGGGGCAATGAGCAGTTCTTC.

The CDR3 nucleotides are TGCGCCAGCAGCAATCTCGTGGGAATAGAAGCTTTCTTT. This gives the protein CASSNLVGIEAFF. The J gene is TRBJ1-1, the V gene TRBV5-1; D remains ambiguous. The CDR3 is 13 amino acids. Trimming pared 4 bases from V and 8 bases from J, leaving 15 bases between. Germline V lookup: CDR1 SGHRS, CDR2 YFSETQ. The entire variable domain, with the rest obtained from reference TRBV5-1 and TRBJ1-1, is as follows: KAGVTQTPRYLIKTRGQQVTLSCSPISGHRSVSWYQQTPGQGLQFLFEYFSETQRNKGNFPGRFSGRQFSNSRSEMNVSTLELGDSALYLCASSNLVGIEAFFGQGTRLTVV.

Written as DNA, the CDR3 is TGTGCCAGCAGCCGGGAACCCTCCGAGCAGTACTTC. Protein: CASSREPSEQYF. V usage is TRBV4-2 and J usage is TRBJ2-7, with unresolved D. Germline V CDR1 and CDR2: LGHNA, YNFKEQ. The CDR3 is made up of 12 amino acids. V lost 4 bases to trimming and J lost 6 bases, with 10 bases between them.

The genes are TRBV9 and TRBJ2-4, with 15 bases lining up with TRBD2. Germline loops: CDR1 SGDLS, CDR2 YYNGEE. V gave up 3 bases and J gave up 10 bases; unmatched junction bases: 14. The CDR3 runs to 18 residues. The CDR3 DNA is TGTGCCAGCAGCGGGGGACTAGCGGGAGGCCTAGAAACAGAAATTCAGTACTTC. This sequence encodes CASSGGLAGGLETEIQYF. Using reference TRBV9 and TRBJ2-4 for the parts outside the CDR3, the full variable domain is DSGVTQTPKHLITATGQRVTLRCSPRSGDLSVYWYQQSLDQGLQFLIQYYNGEERAKGNILERFSAQQFPDLHSELNLSSLELGDSALYFCASSGGLAGGLETEIQYFGAGTRLSVL.

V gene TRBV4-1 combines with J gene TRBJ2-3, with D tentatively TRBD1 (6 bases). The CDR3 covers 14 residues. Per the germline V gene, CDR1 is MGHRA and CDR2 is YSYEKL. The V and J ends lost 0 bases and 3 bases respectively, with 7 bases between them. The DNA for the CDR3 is TGCGCCAGCAGCCAAGATACAGGGACAGATACGCAGTATTTT. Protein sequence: CASSQDTGTDTQYF.

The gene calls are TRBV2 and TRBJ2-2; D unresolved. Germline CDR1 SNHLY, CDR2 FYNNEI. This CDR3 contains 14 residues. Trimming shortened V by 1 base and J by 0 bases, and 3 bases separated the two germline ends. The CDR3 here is CASSEVPNTGELFF. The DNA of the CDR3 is TGTGCCAGCAGTGAAGTACCGAACACCGGGGAGCTGTTTTTT.

Here the CDR3 reads CAWASYSGTHNEQFF. CDR3 DNA: TGTGCCTGGGCCTCTTATAGCGGGACCCACAATGAGCAGTTCTTC. The rearrangement uses TRBV30 and TRBJ2-1, with TRBD2 matching 8 bases. There are 15 residues in the CDR3. Germline CDR1 is GTSNPN and CDR2 is SVGIG (reference sequence). With V trimmed by 5 bases and J by 5 bases, 11 bases remained unmatched.

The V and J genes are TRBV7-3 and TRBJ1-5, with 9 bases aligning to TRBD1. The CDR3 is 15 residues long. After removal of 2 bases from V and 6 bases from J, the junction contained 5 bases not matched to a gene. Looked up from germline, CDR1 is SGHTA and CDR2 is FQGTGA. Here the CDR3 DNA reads TGTGCCAGCAGCTTAGGGACAGGGAATGGTCAGCCCCAGCATTTT. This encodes CASSLGTGNGQPQHF.

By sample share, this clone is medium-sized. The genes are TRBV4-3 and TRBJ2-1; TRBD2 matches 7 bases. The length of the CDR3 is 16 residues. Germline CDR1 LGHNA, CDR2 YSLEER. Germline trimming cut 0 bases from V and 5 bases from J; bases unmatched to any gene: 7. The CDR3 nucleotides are TGCGCCAGCAGCCAAGATAGGCAGGCGGGGGACAATGAGCAGTTCTTC. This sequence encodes CASSQDRQAGDNEQFF.